What follows are 5 T cell receptor beta chains derived from one specimen sequenced in a study of blood T cell repertoires in COVID-19. The assay was immunoSEQ multiplex PCR, and TCRdb's table has in-frame clones only and misses some. The data hold 100,000 to 150,000 clones, with approximately 84% observed a single time. Sequencing was done on a sample of peripheral blood. Source of these receptors: a woman younger than 45 who had recovered from COVID-19.

The rearrangement links TRBV18 to TRBJ1-5; D is perhaps TRBD1 (5 bases). The CDR3 length is 12 residues. CDR1 is KGHSH, CDR2 LQKENI, per germline. Trimming stripped 3 bases from V and 12 bases from J, with 12 bases between. The CDR3 nucleotides are TGTGCCAGCTCACCTTCCGACAGAAACCAGCATTTT. Protein sequence: CASSPSDRNQHF.

V and J are TRBV6-1 and TRBJ1-2, with D hard to call. CDR1 is MNHNS and CDR2 is SASEGT in the germline V gene. This CDR3 spans 16 amino acids. V shed 3 bases and J shed 0 bases, with 14 bases lying between them. The CDR3 protein is CASSDVAPGANYGYTF. The DNA for the CDR3 is TGTGCCAGCAGTGATGTGGCTCCTGGAGCTAACTATGGCTACACCTTC.

V usage is TRBV27 and J usage is TRBJ1-2, with 7 nucleotides matching TRBD1. In germline, CDR1 is MNHEY, CDR2 SMNVEV (reference sequence). The CDR3 totals 15 residues. V was clipped by 5 bases and J by 5 bases; unmatched bases: 11. CDR3 region: CASSLTGAPVYGYTF. The DNA of the CDR3 is TGTGCCAGCAGTCTCACAGGGGCGCCGGTTTATGGCTACACCTTC.

The chain carries TRBV27 and TRBJ1-2, with D perhaps matching TRBD1 (6 bases). Germline V lookup: CDR1 MNHEY, CDR2 SMNVEV (reference sequence). The V and J ends lost 8 bases and 4 bases respectively, with 23 bases between them. CDR3 length: 16 amino acids. CDR3 nucleotides: TGTGCCAGCGGACAGTTTGGCCTTGGGGTAGGCTATGGCTACACCTTC. Amino acids: CASGQFGLGVGYGYTF.

The chain has TRBV18 and TRBJ1-1; no clear D. The germline CDR1 and CDR2 sequences are KGHSH and LQKENI. With 6 bases removed from V and 3 bases from J, the gap between germline ends came to 8 bases. The CDR3 consists of 12 residues. This chain's CDR3 is CASSTEHTEAFF. The CDR3, as DNA: TGTGCCAGCTCTACAGAGCACACTGAAGCTTTCTTT.